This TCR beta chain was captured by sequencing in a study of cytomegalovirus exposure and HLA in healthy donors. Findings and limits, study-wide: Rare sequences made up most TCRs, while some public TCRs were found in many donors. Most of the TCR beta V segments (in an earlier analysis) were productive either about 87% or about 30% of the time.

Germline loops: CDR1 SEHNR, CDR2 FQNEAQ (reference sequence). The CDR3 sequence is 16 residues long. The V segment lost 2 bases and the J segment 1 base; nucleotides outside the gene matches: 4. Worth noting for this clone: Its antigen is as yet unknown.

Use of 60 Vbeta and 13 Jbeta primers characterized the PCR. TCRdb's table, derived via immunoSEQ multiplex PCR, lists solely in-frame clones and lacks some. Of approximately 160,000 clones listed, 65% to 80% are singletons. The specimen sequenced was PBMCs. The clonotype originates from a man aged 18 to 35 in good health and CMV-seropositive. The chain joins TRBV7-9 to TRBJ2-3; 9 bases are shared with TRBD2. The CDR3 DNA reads TGTGCCAGCAGCTTAAATAGACTAGCGGGCACAGATACGCAGTATTTT. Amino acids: CASSLNRLAGTDTQYF. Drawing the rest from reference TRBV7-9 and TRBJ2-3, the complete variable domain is DTGVSQNPRHKITKRGQNVTFRCDPISEHNRLYWYRQTLGQGPEFLTYFQNEAQLEKSRLLSDRFSAERPKGSFSTLEIQRTEQGDSAMYLCASSLNRLAGTDTQYFGPGTRLTVL.